Presented here are 22 T cell receptor beta chains from one specimen sequenced in a study of OX40 agonist ivuxolimab in advanced cancers. TCRdb keeps only in-frame clones here, not all; method: immunoSEQ multiplex PCR. The table shows just under 65,000 clones, with roughly 81% occurring only once. Sequencing used CD4+ or CD8+ T cells sorted from blood, obtained in a trial of the OX40 agonist ivuxolimab. These receptors were obtained from an adult with an advanced solid tumor such as melanoma, head and neck, liver or kidney cancer.

The chain combines TRBV18 with TRBJ2-3; D is unclear. Trimming took off 3 bases at V and 5 bases at J, with 9 bases between the two ends. This CDR3 comprises 13 residues. Per the germline V gene, CDR1 is KGHSH and CDR2 is LQKENI. The CDR3 DNA is TGTGCCAGCTCACCTAACCACGAAGATACGCAGTATTTT. Residues: CASSPNHEDTQYF. The whole variable domain, remainder taken from reference TRBV18 and TRBJ2-3, is NAGVMQNPRHLVRRRGQEARLRCSPMKGHSHVYWYRQLPEEGLKFMVYLQKENIIDESGMPKERFSAEFPKEGPSILRIQQVVRGDSAAYFCASSPNHEDTQYFGPGTRLTVL.

This chain joins TRBV30 and TRBJ1-1; possibly TRBD1 for D (5 bases). CDR3 size: 17 residues. V lost 4 bases and J 3 bases, leaving 24 bases between the germline ends. Germline lookup yields CDR1 GTSNPN and CDR2 SVGIG (reference sequence). CDR3 loop: CAWTERVWAGGDTEAFF. CDR3 DNA sequence: TGTGCCTGGACCGAACGGGTATGGGCCGGAGGGGACACTGAAGCTTTCTTT.

The rearrangement links TRBV2 to TRBJ2-4; 11 nucleotides match TRBD1. Germline V lookup: CDR1 SNHLY, CDR2 FYNNEI. The CDR3 length is 18 residues. After removal of 4 bases from V and 0 bases from J, the junction contained 8 bases not matched to a gene. CDR3 coding DNA: TGTGCCAGCAGTGTCAGGACAGGGGGCTTACTAGCCAAAAACATTCAGTACTTC. Its translation: CASSVRTGGLLAKNIQYF.

This clone has just one count. The chain couples TRBV5-1 to TRBJ2-7; TRBD1 matches 9 bases. CDR1 and CDR2 from the germline V gene are SGHRS and YFSETQ. The CDR3 has 14 amino acids. Germline trimming cut 3 bases from V and 6 bases from J; bases unmatched to any gene: 7. The CDR3 bases are TGCGCCAGCAGCTCCGGGACAGGGCGGATCGAGCAGTACTTC. Its protein product is CASSSGTGRIEQYF.

The chain uses TRBV30 and TRBJ2-7; D not resolved. The CDR3 contains 12 residues. V was clipped by 5 bases and J by 1 base, with 9 bases between them. In germline, CDR1 is GTSNPN, CDR2 SVGIG (reference sequence). In nucleotides, the CDR3 is TGTGCCTGGGAAGACGGTTCCTACGAGCAGTACTTC. It codes for CAWEDGSYEQYF.

The V call is TRBV5-6, the J call TRBJ1-2, with TRBD1 as a possible D gene (5 bases). The CDR3 consists of 13 residues. The V gene's germline CDR1 is SGHDT and CDR2 YYEEEE. V shed 4 bases and J shed 3 bases, with 10 bases lying between them. CDR3 DNA sequence: TGTGCCAGCAGCGCCCAGGGAGACTATGGCTACACCTTC. Translating it yields CASSAQGDYGYTF.

The chain employs TRBV5-1 and TRBJ2-5; TRBD2 might be the D (6 bases). The V gene's germline CDR1 is SGHRS and CDR2 YFSETQ. Between the trimmed V and J ends, which lost 2 bases and 1 base, there was a span of 12 bases. CDR3 size: 15 residues. CDR3 DNA sequence: TGCGCCAGCAGCTTCGGTCGGGGGAGCCAAGAGACCCAGTACTTC. Encoded protein: CASSFGRGSQETQYF.

This rearrangement joins TRBV29-1 to TRBJ2-3; D gene ambiguous. This CDR3 is built from 15 residues. Germline assignment: CDR1 SQVTM and CDR2 ANQGSEA. V dropped 2 bases and J dropped 0 bases, with 12 bases sitting between them. Written as DNA, the CDR3 is TGCAGCGTTGAACGCCGTCATGCTAGCACAGATACGCAGTATTTT. Protein sequence: CSVERRHASTDTQYF.

CDR3 region: CASSPHSVEAFF. CDR3 DNA: TGTGCCAGCAGTCCACACTCAGTGGAAGCTTTCTTT. The chain recombines TRBV28 with TRBJ1-1; D is unresolved. The CDR3 sequence is 12 residues long. The germline V and J ends were trimmed by 5 bases and 8 bases, with 12 bases remaining between them. Germline lookup yields CDR1 MDHEN and CDR2 SYDVKM.

This clone was seen more than once but under ten times. V and J are TRBV7-9 and TRBJ2-1; 9 bases fit TRBD1. The J segment lost 4 bases and the V segment lost 4 bases, leaving 5 bases of the junction unmatched. This CDR3 has 15 amino acids. Germline-derived CDR1 and CDR2 are SEHNR and FQNEAQ (reference sequence). The CDR3 DNA sequence: TGTGCCAGCAGCTCCGGGACAGGGAATTACAATGAGCAGTTCTTC. Protein: CASSSGTGNYNEQFF. The variable domain in full, completed from reference TRBV7-9 and TRBJ2-1, reads DTGVSQNPRHKITKRGQNVTFRCDPISEHNRLYWYRQTLGQGPEFLTYFQNEAQLEKSRLLSDRFSAERPKGSFSTLEIQRTEQGDSAMYLCASSSGTGNYNEQFFGPGTRLTVL.

The chain uses TRBV7-8 and TRBJ1-5, with 7 bases matching TRBD1. With 2 bases clipped from V and 4 bases from J, the junction kept 11 bases outside the gene matches. The CDR3 is 17 amino acids. Per germline, CDR1 SGHVS and CDR2 FQNEAQ. CDR3 in DNA: TGTGCCAGCAGCTTATACCCAGCCCAGGGACAGAATCAGCCCCAGCATTTT. Encoded protein: CASSLYPAQGQNQPQHF. Full variable domain (outside the CDR3, taken from reference TRBV7-8 and TRBJ1-5): GAGVSQSPRYKVAKRGQDVALRCDPISGHVSLFWYQQALGQGPEFLTYFQNEAQLDKSGLPSDRFFAERPEGSVSTLKIQRTQQEDSAVYLCASSLYPAQGQNQPQHFGDGTRLSIL.

The genes are TRBV11-3 and TRBJ2-7, with D possibly being TRBD1 or TRBD2 (5 bases each). V was clipped by 4 bases and J by 3 bases, with 16 bases between them. CDR1 is SGHNT and CDR2 is YENEEA in the germline V gene. There are 15 residues in the CDR3. CDR3 protein: CASSSRPGTGYEQYF. CDR3 sequence (DNA): TGTGCCAGCAGCTCCCGACCCGGGACGGGCTACGAGCAGTACTTC.

This chain uses TRBV28 with TRBJ1-4; the match to TRBD1 covers 7 bases. V gave up 1 base and J gave up 1 base; unmatched junction bases: 3. Looked up from germline, CDR1 is MDHEN and CDR2 is SYDVKM. The CDR3 runs to 16 residues. The CDR3 sequence is CASSLFRTGTNEKLFF. The DNA of the CDR3 is TGTGCCAGCAGTTTATTCAGGACAGGAACTAATGAAAAACTGTTTTTT.

V is TRBV27 and J is TRBJ2-5; D is perhaps TRBD1 or TRBD2 (5 bases each). The J call could be wrong; TRBJ2-7 is a better fit for the DNA end. From germline, CDR1 is MNHEY and CDR2 SMNVEV (reference sequence). This CDR3 spans 14 amino acids. The CDR3 here is CASSLLGVGYEQYF. The CDR3 DNA reads TGTGCCAGCAGTTTACTGGGGGTAGGTTACGAGCAGTACTTC.

The chain employs TRBV29-1 and TRBJ2-3, with a possible D match to TRBD2 (5 bases). Germline V CDR1 and CDR2: SQVTM, ANQGSEA. Trimming cost V 7 bases and J 4 bases, with 9 bases left between them. The CDR3 contains 11 residues. CDR3 nucleotides: TGCAGCGGAACTAGACCAGATACGCAGTATTTT. It codes for CSGTRPDTQYF.

This rearrangement joins TRBV7-9 to TRBJ2-7; TRBD1 aligns across 10 bases. Germline CDR1 is SEHNR and CDR2 is FQNEAQ (reference sequence). V shed 3 bases, J shed 4 bases, and the junction held 9 bases outside the gene matches. The CDR3 spans 16 residues. CDR3 in amino acids: CASSLKDRGFIYEQYF. CDR3 DNA sequence: TGTGCCAGCAGCTTGAAGGACAGGGGGTTCATTTACGAGCAGTACTTC.

This chain links TRBV2 with TRBJ2-7; maybe TRBD1 (6 bases). CDR1 SNHLY and CDR2 FYNNEI come from the germline V gene. The CDR3 runs 13 residues. The germline V and J ends were trimmed by 5 bases and 3 bases, with 11 bases remaining between them. The chain's CDR3 is CASSSWDNYEQYF. For the CDR3, the DNA is TGTGCCAGCAGTTCCTGGGACAACTACGAGCAGTACTTC.

V usage is TRBV2 and J usage is TRBJ2-5; D possibly corresponds to TRBD2 (5 bases). The V gene lost 8 bases and the J gene lost 4 bases, with 17 bases spanning the gap. The CDR3 is 14 residues long. Germline V CDR1 and CDR2: SNHLY, FYNNEI. DNA for the CDR3: TGTGCCAGCTCTCGGAGGTACGAGGGAGAGACCCAGTACTTC. This codes for CASSRRYEGETQYF.

The chain links TRBV7-2 to TRBJ2-4; a possible D gene is TRBD2 (5 bases). This CDR3 region has 13 residues. Germline V gene sequence: CDR1 SGHTA, CDR2 FQGNSA. Trimming took off 5 bases at V and 6 bases at J, with 11 bases between the two ends. The CDR3 sequence is CASSPEGGNIQYF. As DNA, the CDR3 is TGTGCCAGCAGCCCCGAGGGCGGAAACATTCAGTACTTC.

The chain recombines TRBV28 with TRBJ2-7, with D perhaps assigned TRBD1 or TRBD2 (5 bases each). This CDR3 comprises 13 residues. V lost 8 bases and J lost 2, with 13 bases in between. CDR1 and CDR2 (germline): MDHEN, SYDVKM. The CDR3 DNA is TGTGCCAGCTTCCGGGACGGAGCCTACGAGCAGTACTTC. This gives the protein CASFRDGAYEQYF.

The genes are TRBV14 and TRBJ2-5, with 11 nucleotides matching TRBD1. V dropped 5 bases and J dropped 5; count of bases not matched to a gene: 4. From germline, CDR1 is SGHDN and CDR2 FVKESK. CDR3 length: 14 residues. CDR3 residues: CASSVDRGRETQYF. The CDR3 region has the DNA TGTGCCAGCAGCGTGGACAGGGGGCGGGAGACCCAGTACTTC.

The chain recombines TRBV10-2 with TRBJ1-2; maybe TRBD1 (6 bases). This CDR3 spans 15 amino acids. V lost 11 bases to trimming and J lost 6 bases, with 25 bases between them. Looked up from germline, CDR1 is WSHSY and CDR2 is SAAADI. The chain's CDR3 is CALRGRDTSLDGYTF. In DNA form, the CDR3 reads TGCGCCCTGCGGGGCAGGGACACTAGCCTAGATGGCTACACCTTC.